The 14 T cell receptor beta chains below were found in one sample sequenced in a study of T cell clonotyping in hematopoietic cell transplantation (dated by TCRdb to the early 2020s). Library prep was done by the immunoSEQ multiplex PCR assay. The clones in this table, taken by TCRdb from immuneACCESS, are in-frame only. Not every clone is retained; where verified, under half of the shortfall comes from an unresolved V gene, and the cause of the rest is unknown. The sample table holds more than 65,000 clones, of which 94% were seen once. The ten top clones hold roughly 1.5% of the sample. The specimen sequenced was peripheral blood mononuclear cells. These receptors were collected from a man in his fifties in good health. Some clones in this sample may be carry-over from other donors' samples.

The chain is built from TRBV7-6 and TRBJ2-3; TRBD2 agrees at 9 bases. V lost 5 bases to trimming and J lost 4 bases; unmatched junction nucleotides: 10. The CDR3 extends over 16 amino acids. Germline lookup yields CDR1 SGHVS and CDR2 FNYEAQ. Here the CDR3 DNA reads TGTGCCAGCAGCCCCATTAGCGGGAGAGCGGCAGATACGCAGTATTTT. Its protein product is CASSPISGRAADTQYF.

The chain has TRBV19 and TRBJ1-6; D is uncertain. V dropped 4 bases and J dropped 7 bases, with 5 bases sitting between them. Germline V lookup: CDR1 LNHDA, CDR2 SQIVND (reference sequence). The CDR3 length is 12 residues. CDR3 protein: CASSTGNSPLHF. As DNA, the CDR3 is TGTGCCAGTAGTACTGGGAATTCACCCCTCCACTTT.

This chain joins TRBV7-2 and TRBJ2-7, with unresolved D. Germline CDR1 is SGHTA and CDR2 is FQGNSA. The CDR3 has 14 residues. With 5 bases removed from V and 0 bases from J, the gap between germline ends came to 11 bases. CDR3 bases: TGTGCCAGCAGCCCGTCTTTTAGCTCCTACGAGCAGTACTTC. Its translation is CASSPSFSSYEQYF.

The genes are TRBV19 and TRBJ1-1; 8 nucleotides line up with TRBD1. This CDR3 has 13 residues. Germline CDR1 LNHDA, CDR2 SQIVND (reference sequence). The J segment lost 7 bases and the V segment lost 7 bases, leaving 8 bases of the junction unmatched. The CDR3 region is CASTLTGANEAFF. Here the CDR3 DNA reads TGTGCCAGTACCTTGACAGGGGCCAATGAAGCTTTCTTT.

This chain uses TRBV29-1 with TRBJ2-1, with TRBD2 matching 7 bases. The germline V gene encodes CDR1 SQVTM and CDR2 ANQGSEA. The CDR3 sequence is 17 residues long. The J segment lost 12 bases and the V segment lost 0 bases, leaving 20 bases of the junction unmatched. The CDR3 DNA follows: TGCAGCGTTGAAGATCCAGCTCGGGGGAGGGCGACCCGGGGGCAGTTCTTC. It translates to CSVEDPARGRATRGQFF.

The V and J genes are TRBV18 and TRBJ2-7, with D hard to call. Germline loops: CDR1 KGHSH, CDR2 LQKENI. Trimming removed 3 bases from V and 0 bases from J, with 12 bases in between. This CDR3 is 15 amino acids long. The CDR3 spells CASSPPGGLSYEQYF. The CDR3 nucleotides are TGTGCCAGCTCACCGCCGGGCGGTCTCTCCTACGAGCAGTACTTC.

The chain is built from TRBV7-2 and TRBJ1-2; tentative D call: TRBD1 (6 bases). Germline CDR1 SGHTA, CDR2 FQGNSA. The CDR3 is 15 residues long. Trimming left V 1 base short and J 4 bases short, with 13 bases between. CDR3 sequence (DNA): TGTGCCAGCAGCTTAGAGTTGAGGGGGGCCTATGGCTACACCTTC. Encoded protein: CASSLELRGAYGYTF.

The chain recombines TRBV7-3 with TRBJ2-2; TRBD1 matches at 8 bases. Germline CDR1 and CDR2: SGHTA and FQGTGA. J gave up 2 bases and V 1 base, and 3 bases lay outside the gene matches. CDR3 size: 16 residues. This CDR3 is CASSLNSGGNTGELFF. The CDR3 DNA reads TGTGCCAGCAGCTTAAATTCAGGGGGCAACACCGGGGAGCTGTTTTTT. The entire variable domain, with the rest obtained from reference TRBV7-3 and TRBJ2-2, is as follows: GAGVSQTPSNKVTEKGKYVELRCDPISGHTALYWYRQSLGQGPEFLIYFQGTGAADDSGLPNDRFFAVRPEGSVSTLKIQRTERGDSAVYLCASSLNSGGNTGELFFGEGSRLTVL.

This clone has only one observation. The chain links TRBV6-1 to TRBJ1-5; D perhaps matches TRBD1 (6 bases). Per the germline V gene, CDR1 is MNHNS and CDR2 is SASEGT. This CDR3 region has 14 residues. The V gene lost 6 bases and the J gene lost 3 bases, with 12 bases spanning the gap. The CDR3 DNA follows: TGTGCCAGCAGGATGGACAGCTCCAATCAGCCCCAGCATTTT. This translates into CASRMDSSNQPQHF.

A few counts support this clone. The V and J genes are TRBV7-2 and TRBJ1-2; a weak D match, TRBD1 (5 bases). In germline, CDR1 is SGHTA, CDR2 FQGNSA. The germline V and J ends were trimmed by 4 bases and 7 bases, with 16 bases remaining between them. This CDR3 is built from 14 residues. The chain's CDR3 is CASSWGGALSGYTF. For the CDR3, the DNA is TGTGCCAGCAGCTGGGGGGGTGCATTGAGTGGCTACACCTTC.

The chain is built from TRBV2 and TRBJ2-5, with 9 bases identical to TRBD2. With V trimmed by 3 bases and J by 4 bases, 6 bases remained unmatched. In germline, CDR1 is SNHLY, CDR2 FYNNEI. This CDR3 contains 15 residues. The CDR3 DNA follows: TGTGCCAGCAGTGATGGGACTAGCTCCGCAGAGACCCAGTACTTC. Translation: CASSDGTSSAETQYF.

This clone was observed a single time. The chain employs TRBV11-2 and TRBJ1-6; D perhaps matches TRBD1 (5 bases). The ends were cut back, 5 bases at V and 12 bases at J, with 17 bases in the middle. The CDR3 covers 14 residues. Germline V gene lookup returns CDR1 SGHAT and CDR2 FQNNGV. The CDR3 protein is CASSRDGGVGPLHF. In DNA, the CDR3 is TGTGCCAGCAGCAGGGATGGGGGTGTAGGACCCCTCCACTTT.

The V and J genes are TRBV28 and TRBJ2-2; D perhaps matches TRBD1 (6 bases). Germline V gene data show CDR1 as MDHEN and CDR2 as SYDVKM. This CDR3 has 15 amino acids. V was trimmed by 3 bases and J by 3 bases, leaving 11 bases between them. CDR3 sequence (DNA): TGTGCCAGCAGTTTGGGGGCAGGGTACACCGGGGAGCTGTTTTTT. It is translated as CASSLGAGYTGELFF.

The chain is built from TRBV9 and TRBJ1-3; 8 nucleotides line up with TRBD1. The germline gives CDR1 SGDLS, CDR2 YYNGEE. CDR3 size: 17 residues. J gave up 0 bases and V 3 bases, and 8 bases lay outside the gene matches. The CDR3 coding sequence is TGTGCCAGCAGCGCCGGACAGGGACTTATCTCTGGAAACACCATATATTTT. This encodes CASSAGQGLISGNTIYF.